The entry below gives a single T cell receptor (beta chain) sequence along with its context. What it binds is not known. The data were taken from a study of post-analysis software for immune sequencing data. General study points: Patients carried four or five TRBV segments more frequently than controls did, and TRBV5-6, TRBV5-1 and TRBV20-1 were among them.

The TCR beta cDNA libraries carried unique molecular identifiers. TCRdb analysed the PCR reads with MiXCR anew, one entry per CDR3 protein. The data hold approximately 440,000 distinct CDR3 sequences, with around 40% observed a single time. The CDR3 length is 12 residues. Germline CDR1 is SQVTM and CDR2 is ANQGSEA. V lost 5 bases and J 10 bases, leaving 17 bases between the germline ends. Sample: blood. This sequence joins TRBV29-1 and TRBJ1-1; D gene uncertain. This TCR was sampled from a girl under 18 with multiple sclerosis. The CDR3 spells CSVFQAASRAFF. Here the CDR3 DNA reads TGCAGCGTTTTTCAGGCGGCAAGTCGAGCTTTCTTT.